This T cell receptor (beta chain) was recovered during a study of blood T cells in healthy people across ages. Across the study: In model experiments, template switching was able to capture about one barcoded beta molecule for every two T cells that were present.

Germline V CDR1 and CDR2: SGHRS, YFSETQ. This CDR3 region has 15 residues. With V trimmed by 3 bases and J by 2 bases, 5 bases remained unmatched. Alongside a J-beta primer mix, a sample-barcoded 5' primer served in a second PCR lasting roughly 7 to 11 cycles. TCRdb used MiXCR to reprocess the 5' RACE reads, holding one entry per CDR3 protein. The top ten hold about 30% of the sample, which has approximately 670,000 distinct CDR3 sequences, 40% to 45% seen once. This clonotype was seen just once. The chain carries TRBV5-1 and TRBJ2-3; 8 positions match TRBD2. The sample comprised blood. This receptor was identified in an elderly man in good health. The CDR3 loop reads CASSSLAGTTDTQYF. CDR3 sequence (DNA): TGCGCCAGCAGCTCCTTAGCGGGAACCACAGATACGCAGTATTTT.